This entry describes one T cell receptor beta chain. Its antigen is undetermined. CDR1 and CDR2 (germline): SGHRS, YFSETQ. The trim removed 4 bases at V and 6 bases at J, leaving 5 bases unmatched. The CDR3 length is 15 residues. Clones were sequenced by immunoSEQ multiplex PCR, and TCRdb holds only the in-frame ones, with some missing. The table records 65,000 to 95,000 clones, 80% to 90% of them present only once. The data stem from a study of OX40 agonist ivuxolimab in advanced cancers. Regarding the study as a whole: CD4+ T cells averaged fewer expanded clones than CD8+ T cells. Partial responders at 0.1-3.0 mg/kg had among the lowest clonal expansion. Doses of 0.1 to 3.0 mg/kg were accompanied by clonal expansion of CD4+ and CD8+ blood T cells by week 6.

The sequenced sample was CD4+ or CD8+ T cells sorted from blood, obtained in a trial of the OX40 agonist ivuxolimab. This receptor was identified in an adult with an advanced solid tumor such as melanoma, head and neck, liver or kidney cancer. The chain couples TRBV5-1 to TRBJ2-3; TRBD2 matches at 13 bases. This CDR3 is CASSPTSGGQDTQYF. The CDR3 nucleotides are TGCGCCAGCAGCCCGACTAGCGGGGGGCAGGATACGCAGTATTTT.